The entry below describes one T cell receptor beta chain. Its antigen is unknown. These data come from a study of T cell clonotyping in hematopoietic cell transplantation. Points from the study as a whole: Few recipient clonotypes overlapped donors; over 97% were de novo at given depth. After transplant, recipient diversity fell while pathologically expanded clonotypes grew through day 180.

Blood collection times were about day -28 and days 30, 100, 180 posttransplant. V lost 1 base, J lost 0 bases, and 15 bases lay in between. Germline loops: CDR1 SGHVS, CDR2 FNYEAQ. The CDR3 consists of 17 residues. Data came from immunoSEQ multiplex PCR; TCRdb stores just in-frame clones and leaves some out. Among about 15,000 clones listed, about 83% were seen once. Specimen: PBMCs, collected 100 days after allogeneic stem cell transplant. This chain joins TRBV7-6 and TRBJ2-5, with D possibly TRBD1 on 6 matching bases. The clonotype comes from a male patient aged 55 to 69 who had an allogeneic stem cell transplant from a related donor, so the T cells may come from the graft donor. Some clones in this sample may be carry-over from other donors' samples. As DNA, the CDR3 is TGTGCCAGCAGCTTAGGGTGGGAGTACAGGGACCAAGAGACCCAGTACTTC. Its protein is CASSLGWEYRDQETQYF. Full variable domain (outside the CDR3, taken from reference TRBV7-6 and TRBJ2-5): GAGVSQSPRYKVTKRGQDVALRCDPISGHVSLYWYRQALGQGPEFLTYFNYEAQQDKSGLPNDRFSAERPEGSISTLTIQRTEQRDSAMYRCASSLGWEYRDQETQYFGPGTRLLVL.